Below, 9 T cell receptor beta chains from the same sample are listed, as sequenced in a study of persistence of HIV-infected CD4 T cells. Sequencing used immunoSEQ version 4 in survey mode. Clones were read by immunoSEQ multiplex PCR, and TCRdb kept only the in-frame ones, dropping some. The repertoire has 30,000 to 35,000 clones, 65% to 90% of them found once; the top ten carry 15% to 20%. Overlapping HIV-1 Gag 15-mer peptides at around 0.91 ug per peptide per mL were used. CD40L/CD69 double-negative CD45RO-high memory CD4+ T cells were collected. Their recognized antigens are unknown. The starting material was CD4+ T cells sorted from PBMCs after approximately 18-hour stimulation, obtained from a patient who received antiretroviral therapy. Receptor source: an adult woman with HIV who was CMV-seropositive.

The chain's CDR3 is CASSLDGANTGELFF. The CDR3 DNA reads TGTGCCAGCAGCTTAGATGGAGCGAACACCGGGGAGCTGTTTTTT. The chain employs TRBV7-7 and TRBJ2-2; D call uncertain. The CDR3 contains 15 residues. Trimming shortened V by 1 base and J by 0 bases, and 6 bases separated the two germline ends. CDR1 SSHAT and CDR2 FNYEAQ come from the germline V gene (reference sequence).

CDR3 sequence reads: CASTWGTGGSETQYF. The CDR3 bases are TGTGCCAGCACCTGGGGGACAGGGGGCTCAGAGACCCAGTACTTC. The rearrangement joins TRBV7-9 to TRBJ2-5; 12 bases are a match to TRBD1. CDR1 is SEHNR, CDR2 FQNEAQ, per germline (reference sequence). With V trimmed by 7 bases and J by 4 bases, 7 bases remained unmatched. The CDR3 runs to 15 residues. Full variable domain (remainder filled in from reference TRBV7-9 and TRBJ2-5): DTGVSQNPRHKITKRGQNVTFRCDPISEHNRLYWYRQTLGQGPEFLTYFQNEAQLEKSRLLSDRFSAERPKGSFSTLEIQRTEQGDSAMYLCASTWGTGGSETQYFGPGTRLLVL.

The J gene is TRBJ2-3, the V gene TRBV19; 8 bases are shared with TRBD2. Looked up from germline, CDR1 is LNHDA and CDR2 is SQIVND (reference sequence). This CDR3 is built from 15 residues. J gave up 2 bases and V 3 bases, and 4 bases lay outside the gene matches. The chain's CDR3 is CASSIAGGPTDTQYF. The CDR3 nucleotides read TGTGCCAGTAGTATTGCGGGGGGCCCCACAGATACGCAGTATTTT.

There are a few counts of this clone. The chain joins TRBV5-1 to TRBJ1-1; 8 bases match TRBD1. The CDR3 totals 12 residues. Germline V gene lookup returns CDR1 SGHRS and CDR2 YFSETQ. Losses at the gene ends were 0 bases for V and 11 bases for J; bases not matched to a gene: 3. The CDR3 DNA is TGCGCCAGCAGCTTGGGACAGGGGATGGCTTTCTTT. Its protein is CASSLGQGMAFF.

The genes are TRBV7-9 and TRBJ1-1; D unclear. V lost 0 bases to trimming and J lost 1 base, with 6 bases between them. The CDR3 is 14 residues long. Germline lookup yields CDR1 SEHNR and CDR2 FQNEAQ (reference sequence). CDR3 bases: TGTGCCAGCAGCTTAGCACACGGGAACACTGAAGCTTTCTTT. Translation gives CASSLAHGNTEAFF.

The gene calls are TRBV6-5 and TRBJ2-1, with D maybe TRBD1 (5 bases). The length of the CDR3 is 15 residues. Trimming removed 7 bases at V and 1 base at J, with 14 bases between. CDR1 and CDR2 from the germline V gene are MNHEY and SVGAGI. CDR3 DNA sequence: TGTGCCAGCACAACCTCGCCAGGGTCCTACAATGAGCAGTTCTTC. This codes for CASTTSPGSYNEQFF.

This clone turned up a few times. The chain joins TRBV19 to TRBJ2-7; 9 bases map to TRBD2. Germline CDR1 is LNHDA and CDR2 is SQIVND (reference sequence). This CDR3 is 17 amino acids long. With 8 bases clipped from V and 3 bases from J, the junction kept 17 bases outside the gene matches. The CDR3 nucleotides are TGTGCCAGTGACACAGGACTTATGACTAGCGGACGCTACGAGCAGTACTTC. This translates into CASDTGLMTSGRYEQYF.

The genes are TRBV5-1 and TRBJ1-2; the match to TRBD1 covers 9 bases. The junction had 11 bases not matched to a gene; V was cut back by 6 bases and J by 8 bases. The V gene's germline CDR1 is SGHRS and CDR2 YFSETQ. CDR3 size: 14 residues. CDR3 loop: CASNRGRLASGYTF. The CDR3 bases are TGCGCCAGCAACAGGGGGCGCTTGGCCTCGGGCTACACCTTC.

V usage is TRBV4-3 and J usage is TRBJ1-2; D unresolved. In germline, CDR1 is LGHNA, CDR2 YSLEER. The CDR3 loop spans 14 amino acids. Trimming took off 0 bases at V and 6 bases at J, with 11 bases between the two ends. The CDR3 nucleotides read TGCGCCAGCAGCCAAGAACGACAATCCGATGGCTACACCTTC. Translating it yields CASSQERQSDGYTF.